The 29 T cell receptor beta chains presented below share a single source sample, sequenced in a study of T cell responses to AZD1222 COVID-19 vaccine. Clones were sequenced by immunoSEQ multiplex PCR, and TCRdb holds only the in-frame ones, with some missing. The profile covers 80,000 or so clones, with roughly nine tenths appearing a single time and approximately 1.5% taken by the ten largest. The sample here was peripheral blood, taken on day 0 of AZD1222 vaccination. These receptors were collected from an adult in good health.

The rearrangement joins TRBV6-5 to TRBJ2-1, with 8 nucleotides matching TRBD2. Losses at the gene ends were 7 bases for V and 9 bases for J; bases not matched to a gene: 8. Looked up from germline, CDR1 is MNHEY and CDR2 is SVGAGI. This CDR3 is 13 amino acids long. The DNA of the CDR3 is TGTGCCAGCAATCAGCGGGAGATGGGTGAGCAGTTCTTC. As protein: CASNQREMGEQFF.

J is TRBJ1-1 and V is TRBV19; 9 positions agree with TRBD1. Losses at the gene ends were 5 bases for V and 3 bases for J; bases not matched to a gene: 4. Germline values: CDR1 LNHDA, CDR2 SQIVND (reference sequence). CDR3 length: 14 residues. CDR3 sequence (DNA): TGTGCCAGTAGTCAAAGGGACAGGGACACTGAAGCTTTCTTT. It codes for CASSQRDRDTEAFF.

The CDR3 loop reads CASSLSGSDKNIQYF. In DNA, the CDR3 is TGTGCCAGCAGCTTGAGCGGGAGTGACAAAAACATTCAGTACTTC. The chain joins TRBV11-2 to TRBJ2-4; 8 bases agree with TRBD2. V was pared by 3 bases and J by 3 bases, with 4 bases of the junction left unmatched. This CDR3 comprises 15 residues. Germline CDR1 reads SGHAT; CDR2 reads FQNNGV.

This clone occurred a few times. The chain links TRBV29-1 to TRBJ1-1; D remains ambiguous. From germline, CDR1 is SQVTM and CDR2 ANQGSEA. V was trimmed by 7 bases and J by 0 bases, leaving 9 bases between them. This CDR3 is 12 amino acids long. The DNA for the CDR3 is TGCAGCGGTAGACGGATGAACACTGAAGCTTTCTTT. As protein: CSGRRMNTEAFF.

The chain links TRBV5-1 to TRBJ1-1; D not resolved. CDR1 is SGHRS and CDR2 is YFSETQ in the germline V gene. This CDR3 has 15 residues. The V and J ends lost 0 bases and 1 base respectively, with 10 bases between them. CDR3 bases: TGCGCCAGCAGCTTGGTCATGGGCCAGAACACTGAAGCTTTCTTT. It codes for CASSLVMGQNTEAFF.

Details on this clone: This clone may be a read error of a much larger clone one base away. Other nucleotide sequences in the sample specify the same CDR3. V is TRBV6-5 and J is TRBJ2-7, with TRBD1 identical over 9 bases. V was pared by 2 bases and J by 5 bases, with 1 base of the junction left unmatched. Germline V gene data show CDR1 as MNHEY and CDR2 as SVGAGI. The CDR3 has 13 residues. The CDR3 is CASSYNRGHEQYF. In DNA, the CDR3 is TGTGCCAGCAGTTACAACAGGGGGCACGAGCAGTACTTC.

The rearrangement links TRBV25-1 to TRBJ2-1; a weak D match, TRBD2 (5 bases). The germline V gene encodes CDR1 MGHDK and CDR2 SYGVNS. The CDR3 extends over 16 amino acids. V was trimmed by 5 bases and J by 0 bases, leaving 14 bases between them. CDR3 loop: CASSNDYSSSYNEQFF. In DNA form, the CDR3 reads TGTGCCAGCAGTAACGACTATTCCAGCTCCTACAATGAGCAGTTCTTC.

This chain joins TRBV3-1 (or the pseudogene TRBV3-2) and TRBJ2-6, with unresolved D. The CDR3 contains 17 residues. The V and J ends lost 1 base and 0 bases respectively, with 10 bases between them. Per the germline V gene, CDR1 is LGHDT and CDR2 is YNNKEL (reference sequence). CDR3 residues: CASSQGAAASGANVLTF. Written as DNA, the CDR3 is TGTGCCAGCAGCCAAGGGGCCGCGGCCTCTGGGGCCAACGTCCTGACTTTC.

The chain uses TRBV5-1 and TRBJ2-7; D gene ambiguous. V was trimmed by 5 bases and J by 5 bases, leaving 17 bases between them. The CDR3 spans 14 residues. Per germline, CDR1 SGHRS and CDR2 YFSETQ. CDR3 loop: CASRAETTLDEQYF. CDR3 DNA sequence: TGCGCCAGCAGGGCCGAGACAACCTTGGACGAGCAGTACTTC.

This clone was recorded once. The chain links TRBV28 to TRBJ2-2; D not certain. Germline V CDR1 and CDR2: MDHEN, SYDVKM. Trimming removed 8 bases at V and 4 bases at J, with 11 bases between. There are 13 residues in the CDR3. The CDR3 loop reads CASAFGGTGELFF. The CDR3 nucleotides are TGTGCCAGCGCCTTTGGTGGCACCGGGGAGCTGTTTTTT.

The genes are TRBV7-2 and TRBJ1-5; 7 bases agree with TRBD1. The V segment lost 5 bases and the J segment 2 bases; nucleotides outside the gene matches: 6. CDR1 SGHTA and CDR2 FQGNSA come from the germline V gene. The CDR3 loop spans 15 amino acids. CDR3 amino acids: CASSIDREGNQPQHF. CDR3 bases: TGTGCCAGCAGCATCGACAGGGAAGGCAATCAGCCCCAGCATTTT.

V gene TRBV2 combines with J gene TRBJ2-7; possibly TRBD2 for D (6 bases). The germline gives CDR1 SNHLY, CDR2 FYNNEI. V was shortened by 6 bases and J by 3 bases, with 12 bases between the two germline ends. The CDR3 runs 13 residues. Here the CDR3 reads CASSRDGGYEQYF. The DNA for the CDR3 is TGTGCCAGCAGCCGGGACGGGGGCTACGAGCAGTACTTC.

CDR3 in amino acids: CASSIIGTSGAAYEQYF. DNA of the CDR3: TGTGCCAGTAGTATAATAGGGACTAGCGGGGCAGCCTACGAGCAGTACTTC. The chain uses TRBV19 and TRBJ2-7, with 13 positions matching TRBD2. The J segment lost 2 bases and the V segment lost 2 bases, leaving 6 bases of the junction unmatched. This CDR3 comprises 17 residues. CDR1 is LNHDA, CDR2 SQIVND, per germline (reference sequence).

The chain is built from TRBV18 and TRBJ2-2; D call uncertain. The CDR3 has 14 residues. The V gene lost 0 bases and the J gene lost 4 bases, with 6 bases spanning the gap. Per the germline V gene, CDR1 is KGHSH and CDR2 is LQKENI. The DNA for the CDR3 is TGTGCCAGCTCACCACCCTCACTCACCGGGGAGCTGTTTTTT. Protein: CASSPPSLTGELFF.

V gene TRBV19 combines with J gene TRBJ2-5, with 11 bases that match TRBD1. V dropped 4 bases and J dropped 5; count of bases not matched to a gene: 6. Germline loops: CDR1 LNHDA, CDR2 SQIVND (reference sequence). The CDR3 spans 15 residues. The CDR3 DNA follows: TGTGCCAGTAGTACAGGACAGGGGGCGCGGGAGACCCAGTACTTC. Translation gives CASSTGQGARETQYF.

V is TRBV5-6 and J is TRBJ1-3; D is undetermined. The germline V gene encodes CDR1 SGHDT and CDR2 YYEEEE. CDR3 length: 16 residues. V dropped 5 bases and J dropped 0 bases, with 15 bases sitting between them. The CDR3: CASRPRQEYSGNTIYF. The CDR3 DNA is TGTGCCAGCAGGCCCCGTCAGGAGTACTCTGGAAACACCATATATTTT. Together with reference TRBV5-6 and TRBJ1-3, the CDR3 gives the full variable domain: DAGVTQSPTHLIKTRGQQVTLRCSPKSGHDTVSWYQQALGQGPQFIFQYYEEEERQRGNFPDRFSGHQFPNYSSELNVNALLLGDSALYLCASRPRQEYSGNTIYFGEGSWLTVV.

J is TRBJ2-5 and V is TRBV7-9; 8 bases match TRBD1. Germline loops: CDR1 SEHNR, CDR2 FQNEAQ (reference sequence). The CDR3 extends over 15 amino acids. Losses at the gene ends were 3 bases for V and 5 bases for J; bases not matched to a gene: 8. Here the CDR3 reads CASSFGQGERETQYF. In DNA form, the CDR3 reads TGTGCCAGCAGCTTTGGACAGGGAGAGAGGGAGACCCAGTACTTC.

The chain carries TRBV5-6 and TRBJ1-4, with D maybe TRBD1 (5 bases). Germline-derived CDR1 and CDR2 are SGHDT and YYEEEE. Deletions cut 4 bases from V and 6 bases from J, with 16 bases between. The CDR3 covers 15 residues. Here the CDR3 reads CASSTRQIGDEKLFF. CDR3 nucleotide sequence: TGTGCCAGCAGCACACGACAGATAGGGGATGAAAAACTGTTTTTT.

J is TRBJ1-1 and V is TRBV19, with D tentatively TRBD1 (6 bases). CDR3 size: 16 residues. The germline gives CDR1 LNHDA, CDR2 SQIVND (reference sequence). Deletions cut 6 bases from V and 1 base from J, with 18 bases between. The CDR3 region is CASRLRDTRGNTEAFF. DNA of the CDR3: TGTGCCAGTAGACTACGGGACACCCGGGGGAACACTGAAGCTTTCTTT.

This chain joins TRBV6-5 and TRBJ1-1; 7 nucleotides line up with TRBD1. Losses at the gene ends were 5 bases for V and 4 bases for J; bases not matched to a gene: 4. CDR1 MNHEY and CDR2 SVGAGI come from the germline V gene. The CDR3 consists of 13 residues. The CDR3 region has the DNA TGTGCCAGCAGTCCCAGGGGGTTCACTGAAGCTTTCTTT. It is translated as CASSPRGFTEAFF.

The chain links TRBV27 to TRBJ1-5, with D perhaps TRBD1 (5 bases). This CDR3 comprises 16 residues. V lost 5 bases to trimming and J lost 0 bases, with 14 bases between them. Germline V gene lookup returns CDR1 MNHEY and CDR2 SMNVEV (reference sequence). This CDR3 reads CASSRTGRGSNQPQHF. The CDR3 bases are TGTGCCAGCAGTAGGACGGGGCGGGGTAGCAATCAGCCCCAGCATTTT.

This clone has just a few counts. The chain is built from TRBV2 and TRBJ1-2; D is perhaps TRBD1 (5 bases). Germline V lookup: CDR1 SNHLY, CDR2 FYNNEI. The CDR3 extends over 13 amino acids. Trimming stripped 2 bases from V and 6 bases from J, with 10 bases between. CDR3 protein: CASSEMGVDGYTF. The CDR3 nucleotides read TGTGCCAGCAGTGAAATGGGGGTGGATGGCTACACCTTC.

The gene calls are TRBV5-5 and TRBJ1-6; D remains unclear. Germline V gene sequence: CDR1 SGHKS, CDR2 YYEKEE (reference sequence). The CDR3 is 19 amino acids. V was trimmed by 0 bases and J by 3 bases, leaving 19 bases between them. CDR3: CASSLGAVGSGFYNSPLHF. The CDR3 DNA sequence: TGTGCCAGCAGCTTGGGGGCCGTAGGGTCGGGTTTCTATAATTCACCCCTCCACTTT. The complete variable domain, with remaining parts taken from reference TRBV5-5 and TRBJ1-6, reads DAGVTQSPTHLIKTRGQQVTLRCSPISGHKSVSWYQQVLGQGPQFIFQYYEKEERGRGNFPDRFSARQFPNYSSELNVNALLLGDSALYLCASSLGAVGSGFYNSPLHFGNGTRLTVT.

This clone is classed as medium-sized. This rearrangement joins TRBV9 to TRBJ2-2; the match to TRBD1 covers 7 bases. Trimming cost V 4 bases and J 5 bases; bases outside gene matches: 14. Germline CDR1 reads SGDLS; CDR2 reads YYNGEE. The CDR3 consists of 17 residues. CDR3 in DNA: TGTGCCAGCAGCACACCCCTCCAGGGACAGTGGACCGGGGAGCTGTTTTTT. Its protein is CASSTPLQGQWTGELFF. The full variable domain, completed using reference TRBV9 and TRBJ2-2, is DSGVTQTPKHLITATGQRVTLRCSPRSGDLSVYWYQQSLDQGLQFLIQYYNGEERAKGNILERFSAQQFPDLHSELNLSSLELGDSALYFCASSTPLQGQWTGELFFGEGSRLTVL.

This chain connects TRBV19 to TRBJ1-4; D is unresolved. The CDR3 consists of 16 residues. Looked up from germline, CDR1 is LNHDA and CDR2 is SQIVND (reference sequence). Trimming cost V 7 bases and J 0 bases, with 15 bases left between them. Here the CDR3 reads CASINPGSATNEKLFF. The CDR3 nucleotides read TGTGCCAGTATTAACCCCGGGTCAGCAACTAATGAAAAACTGTTTTTT.

This clone was recorded a few times. The rearrangement uses TRBV19 and TRBJ2-2; 7 bases are a match to TRBD1. CDR3 length: 15 amino acids. Trimming cost V 8 bases and J 2 bases; bases outside gene matches: 8. CDR1 and CDR2 (germline): LNHDA, SQIVND (reference sequence). The CDR3 DNA follows: TGTGCCAGTCTCGACCGGGACAGCAACACCGGGGAGCTGTTTTTT. The encoded protein is CASLDRDSNTGELFF.

The sample holds one count of this clone. The rearrangement uses TRBV12-5 and TRBJ2-2; 9 bases line up with TRBD1. Germline CDR1 LGHNT, CDR2 FRNRAP. After removal of 6 bases from V and 10 bases from J, the junction contained 6 bases not matched to a gene. This CDR3 spans 13 amino acids. CDR3: CASGRTGAEELFF. The CDR3 bases are TGTGCTAGTGGAAGGACAGGGGCCGAGGAGCTGTTTTTT. The full variable domain, its missing parts supplied by reference TRBV12-5 and TRBJ2-2, is DARVTQTPRHKVTEMGQEVTMRCQPILGHNTVFWYRQTMMQGLELLAYFRNRAPLDDSGMPKDRFSAEMPDATLATLKIQPSEPRDSAVYFCASGRTGAEELFFGEGSRLTVL.

The chain combines TRBV5-1 with TRBJ2-1, with 10 bases identical to TRBD2. The CDR3 totals 17 residues. Per the germline V gene, CDR1 is SGHRS and CDR2 is YFSETQ. Trimming removed 2 bases from V and 0 bases from J; junction bases left unmatched: 5. The CDR3 reads CASSLSGRASSYNEQFF. The CDR3 DNA sequence: TGCGCCAGCAGCTTAAGCGGGAGGGCCAGCTCCTACAATGAGCAGTTCTTC.

V usage is TRBV23-1 and J usage is TRBJ1-3; no clear D. TRBV23-1 is noted as an ORF with a role that remains uncertain. V was cut by 0 bases and J by 3 bases, with 18 bases left in between. The CDR3 runs to 18 residues. Written as DNA, the CDR3 is TGCGCCAGCAGTCAATCGGAGGAGGGCCTTGAATTTGGAAACACCATATATTTT. Its protein product is CASSQSEEGLEFGNTIYF.